This T cell receptor (beta chain) was recorded in a study of T-cell reconstitution after alpha-beta-depleted transplantation in children. Study-wide results and limits: T-cell counts and diversity at one year post-transplant came mainly from newly produced T cells.

Germline V gene data show CDR1 as LGHDT and CDR2 as YNNKEL (reference sequence). Trimming removed 4 bases from V and 2 bases from J, with 14 bases in between. CDR3 size: 16 residues. As regards this clonotype: As yet, its antigen is unknown.

Preparation of the TCRbeta library involved a method that used unique molecular identifiers. From the PCR reads, TCRdb called clonotypes with MiXCR, one entry per CDR3 protein. The sample carries 600,000 to 700,000 distinct CDR3 sequences, about an eighth recorded once. The chain joins TRBV3-1 to TRBJ2-2; a weak D match, TRBD2 (6 bases). The sequenced sample was PBMCs, obtained before TCRalphabeta/CD19-depleted stem cell transplant. This receptor was taken from a girl aged 2-9 years with congenital amegakaryocytic thrombocytopenia, due to receive a stem cell transplant. CDR3 DNA sequence: TGTGCCAGCAGCCCCCGAGGAGGGATAAACACCGGGGAGCTGTTTTTT. It specifies CASSPRGGINTGELFF.